One sample yielded the 15 T cell receptor beta chains listed below, sequenced in a study of T cell responses to AZD1222 COVID-19 vaccine. The table came from immunoSEQ multiplex PCR; TCRdb's copy has only in-frame clones and leaves some out. The sample shows some 170,000 clones, approximately 89% of them seen only once. Sequenced material: peripheral blood, taken 28 days after the second AZD1222 dose. The source is an adult who received the AZD1222 COVID-19 vaccine.

This clone is a singleton in its sample. The chain couples TRBV2 to TRBJ2-3, with a weak D call TRBD2 (6 bases). The germline V gene encodes CDR1 SNHLY and CDR2 FYNNEI. The CDR3 is made up of 12 amino acids. V was cut by 4 bases and J by 7 bases, with 9 bases left in between. In nucleotides, the CDR3 is TGTGCCAGCAGTGCACTAGCCTATACGCAGTATTTT. The encoded protein is CASSALAYTQYF.

V usage is TRBV7-8 and J usage is TRBJ1-1; weak D call: TRBD1 (5 bases). Trimming left V 5 bases short and J 0 bases short, with 19 bases between. Germline CDR1 SGHVS, CDR2 FQNEAQ. This CDR3 has 17 amino acids. CDR3 sequence (DNA): TGTGCCAGCAGCGAGCCGGCAGGGTTGAGAGTGAACACTGAAGCTTTCTTT. Encoded protein: CASSEPAGLRVNTEAFF.

The chain couples TRBV19 to TRBJ1-6; unclear D gene. Germline V gives CDR1 LNHDA, CDR2 SQIVND (reference sequence). CDR3 length: 13 amino acids. Trimming shortened V by 6 bases and J by 10 bases, and 13 bases separated the two germline ends. The CDR3 DNA reads TGTGCCAGTAGGGCGGGATTTGGATCACCCCTCCACTTT. It specifies CASRAGFGSPLHF.

This CDR3 reads CASTGTSVSNEQFF. Here the CDR3 DNA reads TGTGCCAGCACCGGGACTAGCGTCTCCAATGAGCAGTTCTTC. This chain links TRBV9 with TRBJ2-1; 10 nucleotides match TRBD2. The length of the CDR3 is 14 residues. V was pared by 6 bases and J by 6 bases, with 6 bases of the junction left unmatched. The germline V gene encodes CDR1 SGDLS and CDR2 YYNGEE.

The rearrangement uses TRBV5-6 and TRBJ1-6; perhaps TRBD1 as D (6 bases). Trimming cost V 4 bases and J 9 bases, with 14 bases left between them. This CDR3 is built from 14 residues. Germline CDR1 is SGHDT and CDR2 is YYEEEE. Written as DNA, the CDR3 is TGTGCCAGCAGCATACAGGGTGTTAGTTCACCCCTCCACTTT. It translates to CASSIQGVSSPLHF.

V is TRBV5-1 and J is TRBJ2-5; 7 bases map to TRBD1. The J segment lost 1 base and the V segment lost 5 bases, leaving 8 bases of the junction unmatched. This CDR3 is built from 15 residues. Germline CDR1 reads SGHRS; CDR2 reads YFSETQ. CDR3 sequence reads: CASSVQGIGQETQYF. The CDR3 coding sequence is TGCGCCAGCAGTGTACAGGGGATTGGCCAAGAGACCCAGTACTTC.

V gene TRBV10-1 combines with J gene TRBJ2-3; TRBD2 aligns across 8 bases. Trimming took 6 bases from V and 3 from J; bases not matched to a gene: 11. Per germline, CDR1 WNHNN and CDR2 SYGVQD (reference sequence). The CDR3 totals 16 residues. The CDR3 coding sequence is TGCGCCAGCAGCGGGGGGGGAAAGAAAATGACAGATACGCAGTATTTT. Translated: CASSGGGKKMTDTQYF.

The J gene is TRBJ1-3, the V gene TRBV28, with unresolved D. The CDR3 consists of 15 residues. The germline V gene has CDR1 MDHEN and CDR2 SYDVKM. V was clipped by 6 bases and J by 0 bases, with 12 bases between them. CDR3 protein: CASSRIGGSGNTIYF. Written as DNA, the CDR3 is TGTGCCAGCAGCCGAATAGGCGGCTCTGGAAACACCATATATTTT.

The chain links TRBV4-2 to TRBJ2-2; D is uncertain. Trimming shortened V by 1 base and J by 3 bases, and 12 bases separated the two germline ends. CDR1 and CDR2 from the germline V gene are LGHNA and YNFKEQ. CDR3 size: 16 residues. CDR3 in amino acids: CASSQVNMGYTGELFF. CDR3 bases: TGTGCCAGCAGCCAAGTGAACATGGGATACACCGGGGAGCTGTTTTTT.

J is TRBJ2-3 and V is TRBV7-2; D perhaps matches TRBD1 (6 bases). V was shortened by 8 bases and J by 1 base, with 16 bases between the two germline ends. The CDR3 has 15 residues. Germline V gives CDR1 SGHTA, CDR2 FQGNSA. In DNA, the CDR3 is TGTGCCAGCTTCCGGACCGCAGGGGGCACAGATACGCAGTATTTT. Translated: CASFRTAGGTDTQYF.

This clone was observed a handful of times. The chain links TRBV19 to TRBJ2-1, with D possibly matching TRBD2 (5 bases). Germline V gene data show CDR1 as LNHDA and CDR2 as SQIVND (reference sequence). With 4 bases removed from V and 4 bases from J, the gap between germline ends came to 14 bases. The length of the CDR3 is 15 residues. The CDR3 loop reads CASSTTTSLYNEQFF. The CDR3 DNA reads TGTGCCAGTAGTACGACTACCTCGTTATACAATGAGCAGTTCTTC.

The chain employs TRBV6-2 or TRBV6-3 and TRBJ1-1, with D tentatively TRBD1 (5 bases). Between the trimmed V and J ends, which lost 2 bases and 5 bases, there was a span of 9 bases. Germline-derived CDR1 and CDR2 are MNHEY and SVGEGT. The CDR3 extends over 13 amino acids. CDR3 nucleotide sequence: TGTGCCAGCAGTTACGGGGGGTTGACTGAAGCTTTCTTT. Its protein product is CASSYGGLTEAFF.

The rearrangement uses TRBV5-1 and TRBJ1-1, with TRBD1 matching 7 bases. Germline values: CDR1 SGHRS, CDR2 YFSETQ. V trimming: 7 bases; J trimming: 5 bases; junction bases outside the gene matches: 8. The CDR3 is made up of 13 amino acids. In nucleotides, the CDR3 is TGCGCCAGCGGGTATTCAGGGGGGACTGAAGCTTTCTTT. Protein product: CASGYSGGTEAFF. The variable domain in full, with the rest retrieved from reference TRBV5-1 and TRBJ1-1, is KAGVTQTPRYLIKTRGQQVTLSCSPISGHRSVSWYQQTPGQGLQFLFEYFSETQRNKGNFPGRFSGRQFSNSRSEMNVSTLELGDSALYLCASGYSGGTEAFFGQGTRLTVV.

V usage is TRBV18 and J usage is TRBJ2-1; 10 positions agree with TRBD2. The ends lost 1 base at V and 7 bases at J; junction bases unmatched: 4. Germline CDR1 reads KGHSH; CDR2 reads LQKENI. The CDR3 is 15 amino acids. For the CDR3, the DNA is TGTGCCAGCTCACCACGGATTAGCGGGGGGAATGAGCAGTTCTTC. Its protein is CASSPRISGGNEQFF.

V usage is TRBV6-1 and J usage is TRBJ2-7; 9 positions match TRBD2. Germline lookup yields CDR1 MNHNS and CDR2 SASEGT. The CDR3 totals 14 residues. The J segment lost 5 bases and the V segment lost 2 bases, leaving 4 bases of the junction unmatched. DNA of the CDR3: TGTGCCAGCAGTGAAAAAAGGACTAGCGACGAGCAGTACTTC. It encodes CASSEKRTSDEQYF.